Sequencing of this TCR beta chain was carried out in a study of blood T cell repertoires in COVID-19. Study overall: T cells, B-cell-depleted T cells, or PBMCs provided the cDNA or gDNA that served as material.

At least ten counts were recorded for this clone. The J segment lost 4 bases and the V segment lost 5 bases, leaving 10 bases of the junction unmatched. The CDR3 consists of 15 residues. Looked up from germline, CDR1 is MDHEN and CDR2 is SYDVKM. Authors' data handling: Estimation of nucleated cell counts relied on the amplification of reference gene primers. The repertoire was sequenced with immunoSEQ multiplex PCR; TCRdb's copy has only in-frame clones and lacks some. The V and J calls and clone size are taken from that table; D and trimming were inferred from the DNA. Of 100,000 to 150,000 clones listed, about 92% were seen once; the top ten hold 3.5% to 5.5%.

Sequencing input: peripheral blood. The chain uses TRBV28 and TRBJ1-1; TRBD1 aligns across 7 bases. This receptor was taken from a man aged 55-75 years with COVID-19, enrolled during active disease. CDR3 residues: CASSLNRGRSTEAFF. CDR3 DNA sequence: TGTGCCAGCAGTCTAAACAGGGGTAGGAGCACTGAAGCTTTCTTT.